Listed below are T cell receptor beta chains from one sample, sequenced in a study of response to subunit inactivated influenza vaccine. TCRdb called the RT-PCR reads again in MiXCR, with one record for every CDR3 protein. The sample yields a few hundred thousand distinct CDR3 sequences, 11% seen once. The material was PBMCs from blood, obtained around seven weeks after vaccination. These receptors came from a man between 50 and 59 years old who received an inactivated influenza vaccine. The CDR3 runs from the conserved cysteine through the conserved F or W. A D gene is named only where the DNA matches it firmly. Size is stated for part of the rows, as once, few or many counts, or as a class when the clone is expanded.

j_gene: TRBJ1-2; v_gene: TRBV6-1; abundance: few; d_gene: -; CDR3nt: TGTGCCAGCAGTGAGACAGAGCCGAGGATGTTTGGCTACACCTTC; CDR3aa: CASSETEPRMFGYTF
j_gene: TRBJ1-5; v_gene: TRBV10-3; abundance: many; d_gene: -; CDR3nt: TGTGCCATCAGCAGGGAAAGCAATCAGCCCCAGCATTTT; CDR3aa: CAISRESNQPQHF
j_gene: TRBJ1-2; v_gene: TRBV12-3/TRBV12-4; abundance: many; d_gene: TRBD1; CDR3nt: TGTGCCAGCGTAGGAGACAGGGATTTCGATGGCTACACCTTC; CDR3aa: CASVGDRDFDGYTF
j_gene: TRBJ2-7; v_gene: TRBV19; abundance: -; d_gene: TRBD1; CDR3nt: TGTGCCAGTAGTACTGACCTCTCAACAGGGGCATACGAGCAGTACTTC; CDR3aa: CASSTDLSTGAYEQYF
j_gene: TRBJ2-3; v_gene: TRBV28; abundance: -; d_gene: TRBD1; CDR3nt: TGTGCCAGCAGTTTATCAGGGACAGGGTTAAGGGATACGCAGTATTTT; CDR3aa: CASSLSGTGLRDTQYF
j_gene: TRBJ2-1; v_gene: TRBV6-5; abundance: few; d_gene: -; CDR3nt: TGTGCCAGCAGTTACTCGAAGACAGCACCGAGCTCCTACAATGAGCAGTTCTTC; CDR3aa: CASSYSKTAPSSYNEQFF
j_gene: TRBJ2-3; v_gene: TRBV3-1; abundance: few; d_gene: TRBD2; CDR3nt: TGTGCCAGCAGCCAATCGGGCGGGGGGCAGACAGATACGCAGTATTTT; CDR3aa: CASSQSGGGQTDTQYF
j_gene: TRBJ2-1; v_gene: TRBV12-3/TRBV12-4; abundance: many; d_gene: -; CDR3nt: TGTGCCAGCAGTTTAGCTACAGGTTCCTACAATGAGCAGTTCTTC; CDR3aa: CASSLATGSYNEQFF
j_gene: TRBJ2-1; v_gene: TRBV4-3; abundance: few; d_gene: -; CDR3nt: TGCGCCAGCAGCCAAGATTGGACGGGAGAATTTGAGCAGTTCTTC; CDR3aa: CASSQDWTGEFEQFF
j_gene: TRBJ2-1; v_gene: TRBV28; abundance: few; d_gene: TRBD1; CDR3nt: TGTGCCAGCAGTTTACAAACCGGGACAGAGTTTAACAATGAGCAGTTCTTC; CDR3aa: CASSLQTGTEFNNEQFF
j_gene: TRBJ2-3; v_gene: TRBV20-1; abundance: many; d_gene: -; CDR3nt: TGCAGTGCTAGAGGTCCGGGGGACAGCCGTTTATTT; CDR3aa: CSARGPGDSRLF
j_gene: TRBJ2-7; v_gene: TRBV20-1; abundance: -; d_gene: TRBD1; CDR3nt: TGCAGTGCGCTTCCTATGACAGGGACGTACGAGCAGTACTTC; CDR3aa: CSALPMTGTYEQYF
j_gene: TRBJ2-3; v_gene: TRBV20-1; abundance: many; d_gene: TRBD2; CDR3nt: TGCAGTGCAGATGGGAGGGCGGGAGTTGGCACAGATACGCAGTATTTT; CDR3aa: CSADGRAGVGTDTQYF
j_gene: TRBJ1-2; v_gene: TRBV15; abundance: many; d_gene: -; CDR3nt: TGTGCCACCAGCAGGAGAGGGGGGAACTATGGCTACACCTTC; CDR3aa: CATSRRGGNYGYTF
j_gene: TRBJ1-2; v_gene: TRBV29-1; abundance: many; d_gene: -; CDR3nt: TGCAGCGCCACCCTGGACAAAAGTGCCGGCTACACCTTC; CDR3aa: CSATLDKSAGYTF